Each of the 16 T cell receptor beta chains below was sequenced from the same sample in a study of control samples from healthy donors and cancer patients. The table came from immunoSEQ multiplex PCR; TCRdb's copy has only in-frame clones and leaves some out. The profile shows about 180,000 clones, more than 80% of them singletons. Sample: blood. The receptors stem from a man younger than 45 in good health.

The V call is TRBV5-4, the J call TRBJ2-3, with 7 positions matching TRBD2. This CDR3 is built from 15 residues. The V gene end was trimmed by 1 base and the J gene end by 0 bases; junction bases not matched to a gene: 2. CDR1 and CDR2 (germline): SGHNT, YYREEE (reference sequence). This CDR3 reads CASSLSAGSTDTQYF. As DNA, the CDR3 is TGTGCCAGCAGCTTGTCAGCGGGGAGCACAGATACGCAGTATTTT.

The genes are TRBV24-1 and TRBJ2-1; 8 nucleotides align to TRBD1. This CDR3 is built from 16 residues. The trim removed 3 bases at V and 6 bases at J, leaving 9 bases unmatched. Looked up from germline, CDR1 is KGHDR and CDR2 is SFDVKD. CDR3 sequence (DNA): TGTGCCACCAGTGATCCTGGACAGGGCTACCTCAATGAGCAGTTCTTC. Its translation is CATSDPGQGYLNEQFF.

The chain links TRBV9 to TRBJ2-2; TRBD2 might be the D (6 bases). CDR1 is SGDLS, CDR2 YYNGEE, per germline. This CDR3 has 16 residues. Trimming pared 3 bases from V and 4 bases from J, leaving 16 bases between. The CDR3, as DNA: TGTGCCAGCAGCGGCCCTAGCGCCCCGAGCACCGGGGAGCTGTTTTTT. Translated, it gives CASSGPSAPSTGELFF.

This chain links TRBV29-1 with TRBJ1-2, with unresolved D. This CDR3 has 12 amino acids. The germline gives CDR1 SQVTM, CDR2 ANQGSEA. The V gene lost 1 base and the J gene lost 8 bases, with 11 bases spanning the gap. The CDR3 is CSVEVGGLGYTF. Here the CDR3 DNA reads TGCAGCGTTGAAGTTGGCGGTTTAGGCTACACCTTC.

The chain uses TRBV6-6 and TRBJ1-2, with D possibly TRBD1 on 5 matching bases. The CDR3 sequence is 13 residues long. Trimming took 5 bases from V and 8 from J, leaving 15 bases between them. Germline V gene sequence: CDR1 MNHNY, CDR2 SVGAGI (reference sequence). The CDR3 is CASSPLRRDGYTF. Written as DNA, the CDR3 is TGTGCCAGCAGTCCTTTGAGGAGGGACGGCTACACCTTC.

The CDR3 region is CASSPPAPLHF. DNA for the CDR3: TGCGCCAGCAGCCCCCCAGCACCCCTCCACTTT. The chain joins TRBV4-1 to TRBJ1-6; no firm D call. The CDR3 consists of 11 residues. Germline values: CDR1 MGHRA, CDR2 YSYEKL. V gave up 4 bases and J gave up 11 bases, with 6 bases separating them.

The chain combines TRBV15 with TRBJ1-5; D may be TRBD1 (5 bases). Germline values: CDR1 LNHNV, CDR2 YYDKDF (reference sequence). V dropped 8 bases and J dropped 6 bases, with 20 bases sitting between them. The CDR3 is 15 amino acids. The CDR3 nucleotides are TGTGCCACCGCCACTCTGAGGCAGGGCAGTCAGCCCCAGCATTTT. This sequence encodes CATATLRQGSQPQHF. Full variable domain (remainder filled in from reference TRBV15 and TRBJ1-5): DAMVIQNPRYQVTQFGKPVTLSCSQTLNHNVMYWYQQKSSQAPKLLFHYYDKDFNNEADTPDNFQSRRPNTSFCFLDIRSPGLGDTAMYLCATATLRQGSQPQHFGDGTRLSIL.

J is TRBJ2-3 and V is TRBV5-6, with TRBD2 matching over 8 bases. Germline assignment: CDR1 SGHDT and CDR2 YYEEEE. This CDR3 comprises 15 residues. V was clipped by 4 bases and J by 4 bases; unmatched bases: 8. In nucleotides, the CDR3 is TGTGCCAGCAGCCCAGACCCGGGACTAGCAGATACGCAGTATTTT. Translating it yields CASSPDPGLADTQYF.

The chain recombines TRBV19 with TRBJ2-2; 7 bases are shared with TRBD1. The CDR3 runs 14 residues. Germline V gene lookup returns CDR1 LNHDA and CDR2 SQIVND (reference sequence). The V segment lost 1 base and the J segment 6 bases; nucleotides outside the gene matches: 2. The CDR3 bases are TGTGCCAGTAGTATAGGACAGGGAGCCGGGGAGCTGTTTTTT. It translates to CASSIGQGAGELFF. Filled out from reference TRBV19 and TRBJ2-2, the complete variable domain reads DGGITQSPKYLFRKEGQNVTLSCEQNLNHDAMYWYRQDPGQGLRLIYYSQIVNDFQKGDIAEGYSVSREKKESFPLTVTSAQKNPTAFYLCASSIGQGAGELFFGEGSRLTVL.

This CDR3 is CASSPTGAFVDTEAFF. The CDR3 coding sequence is TGTGCCAGCAGTCCAACCGGGGCTTTCGTGGACACTGAAGCTTTCTTT. The chain carries TRBV28 and TRBJ1-1; a weak D match, TRBD1 (5 bases). CDR3 size: 16 residues. V was clipped by 5 bases and J by 3 bases, with 19 bases between them. Germline V gene data show CDR1 as MDHEN and CDR2 as SYDVKM.

The CDR3 coding sequence is TGTGCCAGCAGCTCAGGAATCAACTATGGCTACACCTTC. It codes for CASSSGINYGYTF. The chain combines TRBV7-8 with TRBJ1-2, with D hard to call. V was shortened by 4 bases and J by 2 bases, with 8 bases between the two germline ends. The CDR3 is 13 residues long. Germline V CDR1 and CDR2: SGHVS, FQNEAQ.

V is TRBV7-9 and J is TRBJ2-5; 16 bases match TRBD2. CDR1 and CDR2 from the germline V gene are SEHNR and FQNEAQ (reference sequence). This CDR3 is built from 16 residues. Trimming cost V 6 bases and J 5 bases; bases outside gene matches: 6. As DNA, the CDR3 is TGTGCCAGCAGTCAGGGACTAGCGGGAGGGGTGGAGACCCAGTACTTC. Residues: CASSQGLAGGVETQYF.

CDR3 bases: TGTGCCAGCAGCAGCGGACAGTCGAATGAAAAACTGTTTTTT. It specifies CASSSGQSNEKLFF. The chain carries TRBV7-2 and TRBJ1-4; weak D call: TRBD1 (6 bases). Germline values: CDR1 SGHTA, CDR2 FQGNSA. The CDR3 runs to 14 residues. The V and J ends lost 5 bases and 5 bases respectively, with 12 bases between them.

This chain links TRBV3-1 (or the pseudogene TRBV3-2) with TRBJ2-5, with D tentatively TRBD1 (6 bases). This CDR3 spans 15 amino acids. The V gene's germline CDR1 is LGHDT and CDR2 YNNKEL (reference sequence). The V end lost 1 base, the J end lost 1 base, and 10 bases lay between the germline ends. CDR3 nucleotide sequence: TGTGCCAGCAGCCAAGGTCAGGGGCCCCAAGAGACCCAGTACTTC. Its protein product is CASSQGQGPQETQYF.

The J gene is TRBJ1-5, the V gene TRBV2; the D is unclear. V was clipped by 4 bases and J by 2 bases, with 9 bases between them. The CDR3 length is 14 residues. The V gene's germline CDR1 is SNHLY and CDR2 FYNNEI. CDR3 sequence (DNA): TGTGCCAGCAGTGGACGGACGGGCAATCAGCCCCAGCATTTT. It encodes CASSGRTGNQPQHF.

This clone was counted a few times. The chain links TRBV7-2 to TRBJ2-2; 8 nucleotides agree with TRBD2. CDR1 SGHTA and CDR2 FQGNSA come from the germline V gene. The CDR3 has 15 residues. The junction had 3 bases not matched to a gene; V was cut back by 5 bases and J by 1 base. CDR3 coding DNA: TGTGCCAGCAGCCGGACTAGCTGGAACACCGGGGAGCTGTTTTTT. It is translated as CASSRTSWNTGELFF.